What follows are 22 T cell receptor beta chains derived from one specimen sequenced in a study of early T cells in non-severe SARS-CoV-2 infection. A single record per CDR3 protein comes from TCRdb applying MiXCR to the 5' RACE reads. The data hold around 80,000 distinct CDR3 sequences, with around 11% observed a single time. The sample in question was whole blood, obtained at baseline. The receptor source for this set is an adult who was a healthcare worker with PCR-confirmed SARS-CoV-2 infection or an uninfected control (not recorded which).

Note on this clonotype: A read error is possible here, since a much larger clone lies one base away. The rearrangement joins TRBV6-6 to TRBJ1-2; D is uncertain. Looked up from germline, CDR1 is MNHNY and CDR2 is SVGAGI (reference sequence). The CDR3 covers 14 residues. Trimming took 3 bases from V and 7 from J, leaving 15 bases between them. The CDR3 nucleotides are TGTGCCAGCAGTTATACCCGGGCAGGTGCTGGCTACACCTTC. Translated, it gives CASSYTRAGAGYTF.

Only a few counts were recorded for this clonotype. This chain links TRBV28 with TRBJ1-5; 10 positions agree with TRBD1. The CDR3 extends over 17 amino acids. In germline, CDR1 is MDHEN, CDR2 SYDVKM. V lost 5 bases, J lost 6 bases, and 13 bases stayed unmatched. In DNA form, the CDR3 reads TGTGCCAGCAGTCACCGCCGCGGGACAGGGGTCGGTCAGCCCCAGCATTTT. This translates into CASSHRRGTGVGQPQHF.

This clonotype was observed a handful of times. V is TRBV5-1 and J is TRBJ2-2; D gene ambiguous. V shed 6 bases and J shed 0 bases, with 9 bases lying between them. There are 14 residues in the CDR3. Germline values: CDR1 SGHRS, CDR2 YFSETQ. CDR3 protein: CASTPEPNTGELFF. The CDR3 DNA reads TGCGCCAGCACCCCGGAACCGAACACCGGGGAGCTGTTTTTT.

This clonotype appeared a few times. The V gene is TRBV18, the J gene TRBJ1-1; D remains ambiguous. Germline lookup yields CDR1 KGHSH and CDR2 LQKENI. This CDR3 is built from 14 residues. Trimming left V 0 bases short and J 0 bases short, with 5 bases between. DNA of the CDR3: TGTGCCAGCTCACCACCTAGGGTGAACACTGAAGCTTTCTTT. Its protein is CASSPPRVNTEAFF.

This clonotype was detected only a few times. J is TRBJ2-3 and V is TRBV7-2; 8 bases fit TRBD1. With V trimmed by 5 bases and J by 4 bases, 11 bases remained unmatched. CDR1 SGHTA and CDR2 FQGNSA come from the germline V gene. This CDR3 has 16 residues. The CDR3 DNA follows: TGTGCCAGCAGCCCCGGACAGGGACGAACCTCAGATACGCAGTATTTT. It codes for CASSPGQGRTSDTQYF.

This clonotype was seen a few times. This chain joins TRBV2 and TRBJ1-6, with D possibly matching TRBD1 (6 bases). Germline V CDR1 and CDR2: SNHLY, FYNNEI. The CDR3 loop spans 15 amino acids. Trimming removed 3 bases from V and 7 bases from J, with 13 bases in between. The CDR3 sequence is CASSDRGSWNSPLHF. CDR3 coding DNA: TGTGCCAGCAGTGACAGGGGCTCATGGAATTCACCCCTCCACTTT.

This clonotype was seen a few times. For the CDR3, the DNA is TGCAGTGCTAGAGATCAGGCGGGGGGCGACTACTCTGGCTACACCTTC. This gives the protein CSARDQAGGDYSGYTF. The J gene is TRBJ1-2, the V gene TRBV20-1, with D perhaps matching TRBD1 (6 bases). Per germline, CDR1 DFQATT and CDR2 SNEGSKA (reference sequence). This CDR3 has 16 amino acids. V was shortened by 0 bases and J by 7 bases, with 21 bases between the two germline ends.

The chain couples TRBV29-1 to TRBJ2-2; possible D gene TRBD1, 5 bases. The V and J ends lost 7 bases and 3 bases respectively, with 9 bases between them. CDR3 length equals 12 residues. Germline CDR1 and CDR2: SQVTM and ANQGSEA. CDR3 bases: TGCAGCGCCCAAGGGGACACCGGGGAGCTGTTTTTT. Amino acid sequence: CSAQGDTGELFF.

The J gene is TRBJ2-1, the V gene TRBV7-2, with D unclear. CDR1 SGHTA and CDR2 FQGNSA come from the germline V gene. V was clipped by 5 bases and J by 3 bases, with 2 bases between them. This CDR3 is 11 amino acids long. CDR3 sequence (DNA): TGTGCCAGCAGCAACTACAATGAGCAGTTCTTC. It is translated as CASSNYNEQFF.

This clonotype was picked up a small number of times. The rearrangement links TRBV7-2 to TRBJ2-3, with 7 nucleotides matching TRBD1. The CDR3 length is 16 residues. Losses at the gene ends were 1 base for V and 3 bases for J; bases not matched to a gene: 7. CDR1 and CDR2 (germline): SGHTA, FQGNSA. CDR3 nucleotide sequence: TGTGCCAGCAGCTTAGGGCGGACAGGTGGGACAGATACGCAGTATTTT. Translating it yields CASSLGRTGGTDTQYF.

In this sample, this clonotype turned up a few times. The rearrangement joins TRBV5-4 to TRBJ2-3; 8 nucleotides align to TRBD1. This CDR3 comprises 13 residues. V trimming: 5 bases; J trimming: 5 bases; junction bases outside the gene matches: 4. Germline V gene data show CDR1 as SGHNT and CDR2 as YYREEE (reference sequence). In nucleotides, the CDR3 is TGTGCCAGCAGATCGGGACAGGTAGATACGCAGTATTTT. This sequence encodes CASRSGQVDTQYF.

The CDR3 protein is CASSQGTRVKLFF. CDR3 coding DNA: TGTGCCAGCAGCCAAGGAACTAGGGTAAAACTGTTTTTT. The chain uses TRBV3-1 and TRBJ1-4; no reliable D call. Trimming pared 1 base from V and 10 bases from J, leaving 10 bases between. Germline V gene sequence: CDR1 LGHDT, CDR2 YNNKEL (reference sequence). The CDR3 runs 13 residues.

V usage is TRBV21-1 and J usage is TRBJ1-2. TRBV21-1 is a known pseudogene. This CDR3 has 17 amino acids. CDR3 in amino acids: CASSPRSGSSLSYGYTF. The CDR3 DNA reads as TGTGCCAGCAGCCCTCGCTCGGGGAGCAGCCTCTCCTATGGCTACACCTTC.

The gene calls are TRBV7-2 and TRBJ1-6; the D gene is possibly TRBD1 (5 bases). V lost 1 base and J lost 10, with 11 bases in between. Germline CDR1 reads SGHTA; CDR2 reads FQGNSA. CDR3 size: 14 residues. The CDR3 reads CASSLGGNRSPLHF. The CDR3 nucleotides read TGTGCCAGCAGCTTAGGGGGCAATCGATCACCCCTCCACTTT.

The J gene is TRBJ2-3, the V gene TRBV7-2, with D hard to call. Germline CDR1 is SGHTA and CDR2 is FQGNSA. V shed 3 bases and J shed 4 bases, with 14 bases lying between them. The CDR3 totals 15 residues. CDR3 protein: CASSFFWTDSDTQYF. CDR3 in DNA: TGTGCCAGCAGCTTCTTCTGGACGGATTCAGATACGCAGTATTTT.

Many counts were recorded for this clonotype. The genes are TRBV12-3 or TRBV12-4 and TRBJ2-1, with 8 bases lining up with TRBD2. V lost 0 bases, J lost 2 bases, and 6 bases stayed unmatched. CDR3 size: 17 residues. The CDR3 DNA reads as TGTGCCAGCAGTTTAGCGCTCGGGGGGGTACCCTACAATGAGCAGTTCTTC. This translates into CASSLALGGVPYNEQFF.

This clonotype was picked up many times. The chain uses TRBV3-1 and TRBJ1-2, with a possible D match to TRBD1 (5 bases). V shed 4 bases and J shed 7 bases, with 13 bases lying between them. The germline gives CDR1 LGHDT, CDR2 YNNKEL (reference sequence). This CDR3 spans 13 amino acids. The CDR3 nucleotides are TGTGCCAGCAGCCCGACAGTTCTTGCTGGCTACACCTTC. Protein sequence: CASSPTVLAGYTF.

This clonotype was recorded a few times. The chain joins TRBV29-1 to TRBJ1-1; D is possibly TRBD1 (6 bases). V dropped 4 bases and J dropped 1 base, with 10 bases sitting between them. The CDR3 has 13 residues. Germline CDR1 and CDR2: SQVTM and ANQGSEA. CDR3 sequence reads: CSVAGVSNTEAFF. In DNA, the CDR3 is TGCAGCGTTGCAGGGGTCTCGAACACTGAAGCTTTCTTT.

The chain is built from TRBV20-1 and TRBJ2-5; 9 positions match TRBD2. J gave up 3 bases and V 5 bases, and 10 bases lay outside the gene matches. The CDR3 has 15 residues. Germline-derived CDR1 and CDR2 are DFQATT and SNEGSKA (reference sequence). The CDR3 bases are TGCAGTGCTCCCGACCCCCTAGCGGGGAAAGAGACCCAGTACTTC. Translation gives CSAPDPLAGKETQYF.

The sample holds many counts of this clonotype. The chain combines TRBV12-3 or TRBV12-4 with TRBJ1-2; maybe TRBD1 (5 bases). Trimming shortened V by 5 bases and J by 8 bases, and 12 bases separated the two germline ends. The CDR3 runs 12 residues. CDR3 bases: TGTGCCAGCAGTCTCCAGGGAGAGGGCTACACCTTC. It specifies CASSLQGEGYTF.

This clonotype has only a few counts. DNA for the CDR3: TGTGCCAGCAGCTTCCCTTCGGGGGAGCTGTTTTTT. It encodes CASSFPSGELFF. The chain is built from TRBV6-6 and TRBJ2-2; D gene uncertain. Germline CDR1 is MNHNY and CDR2 is SVGAGI (reference sequence). Trimming pared 6 bases from V and 8 bases from J, leaving 10 bases between. The CDR3 length is 12 residues.

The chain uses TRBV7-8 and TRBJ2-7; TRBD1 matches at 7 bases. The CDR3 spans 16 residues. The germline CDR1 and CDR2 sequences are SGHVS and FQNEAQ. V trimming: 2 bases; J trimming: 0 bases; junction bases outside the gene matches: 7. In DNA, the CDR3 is TGTGCCAGCAGCTTAACGACAGGGCCCAGCTCCTACGAGCAGTACTTC. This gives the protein CASSLTTGPSSYEQYF. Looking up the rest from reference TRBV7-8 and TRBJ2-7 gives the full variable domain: GAGVSQSPRYKVAKRGQDVALRCDPISGHVSLFWYQQALGQGPEFLTYFQNEAQLDKSGLPSDRFFAERPEGSVSTLKIQRTQQEDSAVYLCASSLTTGPSSYEQYFGPGTRLTVT.